A single sample is the source of the 5 T cell receptor beta chains below, sequenced in a study of post-analysis software for immune sequencing data. Points from the study as a whole: TRBV segments more frequent in patients than in controls numbered roughly five and included TRBV5-6, TRBV5-1 and TRBV20-1.

What these receptors recognize is not known. Included in the TCR beta cDNA libraries were unique molecular identifiers. One entry per CDR3 protein, called by TCRdb with MiXCR from the PCR reads. The sample has about 460,000 distinct CDR3 sequences, 40% to 55% seen once; the top ten hold roughly 12%. The source material was blood. These receptors were obtained from a girl between 5 and 17 years old with multiple sclerosis.

The sample holds many counts of this clonotype. The chain links TRBV4-1 to TRBJ2-7, with 9 nucleotides matching TRBD1. CDR3 length: 15 residues. The germline V gene has CDR1 MGHRA and CDR2 YSYEKL. With 2 bases clipped from V and 3 bases from J, the junction kept 5 bases outside the gene matches. The CDR3 reads CASSQSWGQGYEQYF. The CDR3 DNA follows: TGCGCCAGCAGCCAATCCTGGGGACAGGGCTACGAGCAGTACTTC.

This clonotype was counted between two and nine times. The V and J genes are TRBV7-9 and TRBJ1-5, with D unclear. The germline gives CDR1 SEHNR, CDR2 FQNEAQ (reference sequence). The V gene lost 6 bases and the J gene lost 5 bases, with 8 bases spanning the gap. The CDR3 loop spans 12 amino acids. The CDR3 coding sequence is TGTGCCAGCAGTCGGAACGATCAGCCCCAGCATTTT. Translated, it gives CASSRNDQPQHF.

For the CDR3, the DNA is TGCGCCAGCAGCTTGAGTGGAGCGGGAGAGCACAATGAGCAGTTCTTC. This translates into CASSLSGAGEHNEQFF. The rearrangement links TRBV5-1 to TRBJ2-1; 8 positions match TRBD2. The CDR3 is 16 amino acids. V gave up 1 base and J gave up 5 bases; unmatched junction bases: 8. Germline assignment: CDR1 SGHRS and CDR2 YFSETQ.

The CDR3 DNA reads TGCGCCAGCAGCTCCTTAGCTACCGGGACAGTCACAGATACGCAGTATTTT. This codes for CASSSLATGTVTDTQYF. This rearrangement joins TRBV5-1 to TRBJ2-3; TRBD1 matches at 7 bases. The V gene end was trimmed by 3 bases and the J gene end by 2 bases; junction bases not matched to a gene: 12. Germline lookup yields CDR1 SGHRS and CDR2 YFSETQ. The CDR3 sequence is 17 residues long.

This clonotype was seen just once. The J gene is TRBJ2-5, the V gene TRBV20-1, with 8 positions matching TRBD1. With 3 bases clipped from V and 0 bases from J, the junction kept 6 bases outside the gene matches. The CDR3 is made up of 15 amino acids. CDR1 and CDR2 (germline): DFQATT, SNEGSKA (reference sequence). The CDR3 DNA follows: TGCAGTGCTAGGGCGGGACAGGCCTACCAAGAGACCCAGTACTTC. It encodes CSARAGQAYQETQYF.